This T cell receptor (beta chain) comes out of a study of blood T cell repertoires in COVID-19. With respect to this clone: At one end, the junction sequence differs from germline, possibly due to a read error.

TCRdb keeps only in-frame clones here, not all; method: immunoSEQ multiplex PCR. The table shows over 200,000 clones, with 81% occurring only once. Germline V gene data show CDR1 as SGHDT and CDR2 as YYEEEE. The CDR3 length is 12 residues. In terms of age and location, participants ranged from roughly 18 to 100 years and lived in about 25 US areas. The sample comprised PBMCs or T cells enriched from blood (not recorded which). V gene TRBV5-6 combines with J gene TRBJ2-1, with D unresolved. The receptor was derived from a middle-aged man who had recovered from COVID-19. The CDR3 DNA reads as TGTGCCAGCAGCTTATCGAGCAATGAGCAATTCTTC. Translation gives CASSLSSNEQFF.